These 2 T cell receptor beta chains came from one sample sequenced in a study of cytomegalovirus exposure and HLA in healthy donors. Produced via immunoSEQ multiplex PCR; TCRdb's table is partial and in-frame only. The table records some 98,000 clones, around 88% of them present only once. Sample: PBMCs. These receptor sequences come from a woman aged 25 to 39 in good health and CMV-seronegative.

The chain is built from TRBV28 and TRBJ1-2; the D is unclear. Per germline, CDR1 MDHEN and CDR2 SYDVKM. The CDR3 totals 12 residues. Trimming took off 5 bases at V and 8 bases at J, with 12 bases between the two ends. CDR3 in DNA: TGTGCCAGCAGTAAGCCCTCTCGGGGCTACACCTTC. This codes for CASSKPSRGYTF.

The chain has TRBV28 and TRBJ2-7, with 7 positions matching TRBD1. The CDR3 extends over 12 amino acids. The germline V gene has CDR1 MDHEN and CDR2 SYDVKM. The V segment lost 7 bases and the J segment 3 bases; nucleotides outside the gene matches: 3. This chain's CDR3 is CASKTGRYEQYF. CDR3 in DNA: TGTGCCAGCAAGACAGGGCGCTACGAGCAGTACTTC.